Given below is one T cell receptor (beta chain) in context. This sample was taken from a study of blood T cell repertoires in COVID-19. At the level of the study: Samples came from the United States, Italy and Spain, spanning acute and convalescent COVID-19. T cells, B-cell-depleted T cells, or PBMCs supplied cDNA or gDNA.

V dropped 2 bases and J dropped 7; count of bases not matched to a gene: 8. This CDR3 comprises 15 residues. Germline V lookup: CDR1 LGHNA, CDR2 YNFKEQ. TCRdb keeps only in-frame clones here, not all; method: immunoSEQ multiplex PCR. The sample includes tens of thousands of clones, approximately 85% seen only once; the top ten take approximately 4.6%. The rearrangement uses TRBV4-2 and TRBJ2-1, with 7 nucleotides matching TRBD2. Sequenced sample: peripheral blood. This receptor was identified in a human donor in a cohort sampled during active COVID-19. CDR3 amino acids: CASSQRGRDGNEQFF. DNA for the CDR3: TGTGCCAGCAGCCAACGAGGGAGGGATGGGAATGAGCAGTTCTTC.